A single sample gave rise to the 8 T cell receptor beta chains below, sequenced in a study of blood T cell repertoires in COVID-19. The repertoire was sequenced with immunoSEQ multiplex PCR; TCRdb's copy has only in-frame clones and lacks some. Of 250,000 or so clones in the sample, 85% to 90% are singletons; the top ten hold roughly 8.6%. Input material: PBMCs or T cells enriched from blood (not recorded which). The receptors come from a man aged 40-49 years who had recovered from COVID-19.

This chain links TRBV5-6 with TRBJ1-2; 7 bases align to TRBD1. With V trimmed by 0 bases and J by 6 bases, 8 bases remained unmatched. In germline, CDR1 is SGHDT, CDR2 YYEEEE. There are 15 residues in the CDR3. This CDR3 reads CASSLVADRVDGYTF. CDR3 sequence (DNA): TGTGCCAGCAGCTTGGTTGCTGACAGGGTAGATGGCTACACCTTC.

The chain couples TRBV7-9 to TRBJ1-1, with a tentative D call TRBD1 (5 bases). CDR3 length: 14 residues. Trimming stripped 5 bases from V and 0 bases from J, with 10 bases between. Germline loops: CDR1 SEHNR, CDR2 FQNEAQ (reference sequence). The chain's CDR3 is CASSLQGVNTEAFF. The CDR3 region has the DNA TGTGCCAGCAGCCTCCAAGGGGTGAACACTGAAGCTTTCTTT.

This sequence joins TRBV6-5 and TRBJ1-3; D unclear. This CDR3 is built from 15 residues. Germline loops: CDR1 MNHEY, CDR2 SVGAGI. V dropped 6 bases and J dropped 0 bases, with 12 bases sitting between them. The CDR3 protein is CASRLQSNSGNTIYF. The DNA for the CDR3 is TGTGCCAGCAGACTACAATCGAACTCTGGAAACACCATATATTTT.

This chain links TRBV6-5 with TRBJ1-5, with 7 nucleotides matching TRBD1. Germline CDR1 and CDR2: MNHEY and SVGAGI. The J segment lost 3 bases and the V segment lost 5 bases, leaving 4 bases of the junction unmatched. CDR3 length: 14 amino acids. This CDR3 is CASSTTGSNQPQHF. CDR3 sequence (DNA): TGTGCCAGCAGTACGACAGGGTCCAATCAGCCCCAGCATTTT.

This chain links TRBV6-5 with TRBJ2-7, with D perhaps matching TRBD1 (6 bases). The CDR3 is 13 residues long. V shed 7 bases and J shed 4 bases, with 14 bases lying between them. Per the germline V gene, CDR1 is MNHEY and CDR2 is SVGAGI. In DNA form, the CDR3 reads TGTGCCAGCACCAGACAGGCGAAATACGAGCAGTACTTC. It codes for CASTRQAKYEQYF.

This clone was recorded only once. The chain combines TRBV7-9 with TRBJ2-7; D may be TRBD2 (5 bases). This CDR3 contains 16 residues. Looked up from germline, CDR1 is SEHNR and CDR2 is FQNEAQ (reference sequence). The ends were cut back, 1 base at V and 0 bases at J, with 13 bases in the middle. Here the CDR3 reads CASSLVGGSSSYEQYF. CDR3 DNA sequence: TGTGCCAGCAGCTTAGTTGGCGGGTCTAGCTCCTACGAGCAGTACTTC.

This clone has a single count. The chain employs TRBV6-5 and TRBJ2-7; D is possibly TRBD2 (5 bases). The CDR3 is 12 residues long. The germline V gene has CDR1 MNHEY and CDR2 SVGAGI. V dropped 0 bases and J dropped 11 bases, with 11 bases sitting between them. CDR3 region: CASSYSSRGEYF. The DNA of the CDR3 is TGTGCCAGCAGTTACTCGAGCCGGGGAGAGTACTTC.

The chain combines TRBV21-1 with TRBJ2-7; TRBD1 is taken as the D call from the table, unchecked against the DNA. TRBV21-1 is a pseudogene locus. This CDR3 has 14 amino acids. The CDR3 coding sequence is TGTGCCAGCAGCAGACAGGGGGCTCCCTACGAGCAGTACTTC. It encodes CASSRQGAPYEQYF.